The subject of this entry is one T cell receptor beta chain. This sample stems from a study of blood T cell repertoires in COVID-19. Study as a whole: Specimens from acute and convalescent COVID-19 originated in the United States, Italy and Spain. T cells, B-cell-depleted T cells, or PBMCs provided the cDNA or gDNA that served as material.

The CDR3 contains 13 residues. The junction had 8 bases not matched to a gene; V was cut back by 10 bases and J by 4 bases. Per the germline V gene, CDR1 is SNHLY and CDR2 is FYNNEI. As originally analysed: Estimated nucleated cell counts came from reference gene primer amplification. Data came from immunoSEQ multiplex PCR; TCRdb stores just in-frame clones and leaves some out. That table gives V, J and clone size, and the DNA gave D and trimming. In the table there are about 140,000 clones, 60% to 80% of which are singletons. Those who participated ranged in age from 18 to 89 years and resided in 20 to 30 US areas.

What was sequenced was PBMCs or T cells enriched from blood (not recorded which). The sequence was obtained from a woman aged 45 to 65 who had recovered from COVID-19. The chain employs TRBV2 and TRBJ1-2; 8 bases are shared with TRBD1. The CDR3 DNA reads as TGTGCCAAAACTGGGGGGACAGGCTATGGCTACACCTTC. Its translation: CAKTGGTGYGYTF.